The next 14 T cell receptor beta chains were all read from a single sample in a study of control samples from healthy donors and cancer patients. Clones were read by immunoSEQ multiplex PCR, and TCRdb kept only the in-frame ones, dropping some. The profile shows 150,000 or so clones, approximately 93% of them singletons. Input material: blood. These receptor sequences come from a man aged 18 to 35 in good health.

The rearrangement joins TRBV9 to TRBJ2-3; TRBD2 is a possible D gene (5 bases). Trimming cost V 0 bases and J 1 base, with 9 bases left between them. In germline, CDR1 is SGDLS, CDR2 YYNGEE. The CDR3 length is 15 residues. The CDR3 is CASSVGVSGTDTQYF. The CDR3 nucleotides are TGTGCCAGCAGCGTAGGGGTTAGCGGCACAGATACGCAGTATTTT.

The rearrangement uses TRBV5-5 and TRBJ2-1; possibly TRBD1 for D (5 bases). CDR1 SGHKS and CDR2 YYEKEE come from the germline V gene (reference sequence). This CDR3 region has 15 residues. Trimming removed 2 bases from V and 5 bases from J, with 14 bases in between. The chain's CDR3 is CASSLSGNGNNEQFF. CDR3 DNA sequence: TGTGCCAGCAGCTTATCAGGGAATGGTAACAATGAGCAGTTCTTC.

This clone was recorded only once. CDR3 protein: CASRSFKTGELFF. The CDR3 DNA reads TGTGCCAGCAGAAGCTTCAAAACCGGGGAGCTGTTTTTT. The rearrangement uses TRBV7-2 and TRBJ2-2; D remains ambiguous. CDR1 and CDR2 from the germline V gene are SGHTA and FQGNSA. V lost 6 bases to trimming and J lost 5 bases, with 10 bases between them. The CDR3 spans 13 residues.

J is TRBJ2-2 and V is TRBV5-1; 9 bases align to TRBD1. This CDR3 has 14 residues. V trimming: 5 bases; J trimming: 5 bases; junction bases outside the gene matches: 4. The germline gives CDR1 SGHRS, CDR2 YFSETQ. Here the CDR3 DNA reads TGCGCCAGCAGTCCGGGACAGGGAACCGGGGAGCTGTTTTTT. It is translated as CASSPGQGTGELFF.

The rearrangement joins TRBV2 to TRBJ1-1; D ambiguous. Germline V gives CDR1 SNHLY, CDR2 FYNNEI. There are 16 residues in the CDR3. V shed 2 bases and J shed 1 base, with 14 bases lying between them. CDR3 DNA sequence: TGTGCCAGCAGTGAATATCTCGTCACTCCGAACACTGAAGCTTTCTTT. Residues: CASSEYLVTPNTEAFF.

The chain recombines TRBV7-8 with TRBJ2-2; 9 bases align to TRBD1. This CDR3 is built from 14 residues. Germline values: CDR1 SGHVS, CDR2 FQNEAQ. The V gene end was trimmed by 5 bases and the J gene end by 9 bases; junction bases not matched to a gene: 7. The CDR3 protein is CASSAGTGKRELFF. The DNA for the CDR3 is TGTGCCAGCAGCGCCGGGACAGGGAAAAGGGAGCTGTTTTTT.

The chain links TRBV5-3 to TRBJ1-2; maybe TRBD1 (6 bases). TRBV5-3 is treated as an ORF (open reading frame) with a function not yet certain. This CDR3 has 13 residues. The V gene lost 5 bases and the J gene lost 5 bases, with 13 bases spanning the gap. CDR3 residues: CARSFGGHYGYTF. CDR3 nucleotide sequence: TGTGCCAGAAGTTTCGGGGGACATTATGGCTACACCTTC.

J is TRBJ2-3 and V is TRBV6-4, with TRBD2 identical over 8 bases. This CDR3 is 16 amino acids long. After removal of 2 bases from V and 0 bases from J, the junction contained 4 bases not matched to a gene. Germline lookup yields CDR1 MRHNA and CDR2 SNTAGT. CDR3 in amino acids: CASSDTAGESTDTQYF. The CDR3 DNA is TGTGCCAGCAGTGACACAGCGGGGGAAAGCACAGATACGCAGTATTTT.

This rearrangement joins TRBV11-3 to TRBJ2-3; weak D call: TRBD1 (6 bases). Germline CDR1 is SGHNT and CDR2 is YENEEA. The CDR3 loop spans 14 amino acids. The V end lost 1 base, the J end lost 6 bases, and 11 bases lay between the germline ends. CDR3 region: CASSLVGAADTQYF. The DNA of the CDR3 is TGTGCCAGCAGCTTAGTGGGGGCAGCGGATACGCAGTATTTT.

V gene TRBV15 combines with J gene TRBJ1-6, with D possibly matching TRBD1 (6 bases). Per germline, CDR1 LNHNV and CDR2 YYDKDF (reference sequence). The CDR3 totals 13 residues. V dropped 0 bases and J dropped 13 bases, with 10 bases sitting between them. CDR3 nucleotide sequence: TGTGCCACCAGCAGAGATCCTGGACAGCCCCTCCACTTT. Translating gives CATSRDPGQPLHF.

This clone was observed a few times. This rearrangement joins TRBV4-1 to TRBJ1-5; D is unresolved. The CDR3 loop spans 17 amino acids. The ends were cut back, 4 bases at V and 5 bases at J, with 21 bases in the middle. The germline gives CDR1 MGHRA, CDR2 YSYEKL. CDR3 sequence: CASSPFGVGAGDQPQHF. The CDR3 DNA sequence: TGCGCCAGCAGCCCTTTCGGGGTAGGAGCGGGTGATCAGCCCCAGCATTTT.

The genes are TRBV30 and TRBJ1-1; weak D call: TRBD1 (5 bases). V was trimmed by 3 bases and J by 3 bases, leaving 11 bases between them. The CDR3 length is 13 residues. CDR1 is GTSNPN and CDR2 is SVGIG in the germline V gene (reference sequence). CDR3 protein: CAWRGVGDTEAFF. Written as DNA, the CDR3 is TGTGCCTGGAGGGGGGTGGGTGACACTGAAGCTTTCTTT.

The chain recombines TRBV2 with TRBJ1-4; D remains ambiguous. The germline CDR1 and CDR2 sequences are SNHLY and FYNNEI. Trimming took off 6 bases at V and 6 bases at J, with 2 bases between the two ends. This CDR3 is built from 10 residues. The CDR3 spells CASRDEKLFF. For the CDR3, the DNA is TGTGCCAGCAGAGATGAAAAACTGTTTTTT.

The CDR3 DNA is TGTGCCAGTAGTCAGGGAGGGGGCTCCTACAATGAGCAGTTCTTC. Protein: CASSQGGGSYNEQFF. This chain connects TRBV19 to TRBJ2-1, with a weak D call TRBD2 (7 bases). This CDR3 is built from 15 residues. V was trimmed by 5 bases and J by 0 bases, leaving 11 bases between them. CDR1 and CDR2 from the germline V gene are LNHDA and SQIVND (reference sequence).